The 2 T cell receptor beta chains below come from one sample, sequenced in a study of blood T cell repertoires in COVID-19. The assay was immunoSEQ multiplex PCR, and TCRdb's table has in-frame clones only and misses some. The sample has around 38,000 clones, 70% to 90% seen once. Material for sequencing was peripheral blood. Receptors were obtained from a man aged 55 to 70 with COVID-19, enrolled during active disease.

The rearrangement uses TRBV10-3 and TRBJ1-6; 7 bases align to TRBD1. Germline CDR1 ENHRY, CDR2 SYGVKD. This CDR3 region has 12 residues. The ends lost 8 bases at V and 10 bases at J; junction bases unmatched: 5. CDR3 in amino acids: CAIAQGRSPLHF. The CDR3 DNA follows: TGTGCCATCGCACAGGGGCGGTCACCCCTCCACTTT.

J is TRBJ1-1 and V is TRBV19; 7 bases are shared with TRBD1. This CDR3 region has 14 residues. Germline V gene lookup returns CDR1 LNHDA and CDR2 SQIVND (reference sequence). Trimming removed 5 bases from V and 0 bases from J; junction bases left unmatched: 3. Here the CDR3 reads CASSPGTVNTEAFF. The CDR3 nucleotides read TGTGCCAGTAGTCCTGGGACAGTGAACACTGAAGCTTTCTTT.